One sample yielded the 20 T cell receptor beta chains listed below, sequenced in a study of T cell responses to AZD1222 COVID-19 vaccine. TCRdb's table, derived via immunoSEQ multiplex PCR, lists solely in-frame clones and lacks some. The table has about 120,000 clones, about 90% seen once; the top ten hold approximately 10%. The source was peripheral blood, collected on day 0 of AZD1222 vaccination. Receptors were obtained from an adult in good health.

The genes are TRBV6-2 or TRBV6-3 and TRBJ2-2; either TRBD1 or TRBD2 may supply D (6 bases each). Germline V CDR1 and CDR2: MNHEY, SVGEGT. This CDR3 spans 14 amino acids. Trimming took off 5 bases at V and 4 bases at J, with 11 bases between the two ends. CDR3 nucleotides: TGTGCCAGCAGTAGACTAGGGGGCACCGGGGAGCTGTTTTTT. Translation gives CASSRLGGTGELFF.

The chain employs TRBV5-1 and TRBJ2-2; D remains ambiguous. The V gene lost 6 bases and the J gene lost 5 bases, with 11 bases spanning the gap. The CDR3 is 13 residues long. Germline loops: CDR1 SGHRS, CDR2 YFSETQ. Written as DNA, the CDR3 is TGCGCCAGCACCCCTGGATGGACCGGGGAGCTGTTTTTT. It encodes CASTPGWTGELFF.

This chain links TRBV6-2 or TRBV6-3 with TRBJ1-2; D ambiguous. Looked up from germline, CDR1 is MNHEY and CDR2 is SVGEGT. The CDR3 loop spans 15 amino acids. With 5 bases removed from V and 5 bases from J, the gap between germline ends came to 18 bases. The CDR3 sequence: CASSPSGKGGYGYTF. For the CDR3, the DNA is TGTGCCAGCAGTCCCTCCGGAAAGGGAGGTTATGGCTACACCTTC.

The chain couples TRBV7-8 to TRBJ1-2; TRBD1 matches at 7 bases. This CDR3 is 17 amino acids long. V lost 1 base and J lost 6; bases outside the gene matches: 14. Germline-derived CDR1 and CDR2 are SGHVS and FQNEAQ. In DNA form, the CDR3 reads TGTGCCAGCAGCTTAGTGCGGGACAGCCTCCTGGGGCATGGCTACACCTTC. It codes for CASSLVRDSLLGHGYTF.

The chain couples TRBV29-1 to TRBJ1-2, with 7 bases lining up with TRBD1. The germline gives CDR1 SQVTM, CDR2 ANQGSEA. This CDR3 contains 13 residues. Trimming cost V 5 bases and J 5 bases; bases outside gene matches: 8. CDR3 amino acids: CSVTGGRGYGYTF. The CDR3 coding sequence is TGCAGCGTTACCGGGGGCAGGGGGTATGGCTACACCTTC.

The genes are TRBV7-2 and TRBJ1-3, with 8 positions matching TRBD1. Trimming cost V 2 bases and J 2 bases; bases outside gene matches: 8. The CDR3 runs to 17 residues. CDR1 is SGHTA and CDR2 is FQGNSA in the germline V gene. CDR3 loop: CASSLTTGETAGNTIYF. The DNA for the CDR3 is TGTGCCAGCAGCTTAACGACAGGGGAGACAGCTGGAAACACCATATATTTT.

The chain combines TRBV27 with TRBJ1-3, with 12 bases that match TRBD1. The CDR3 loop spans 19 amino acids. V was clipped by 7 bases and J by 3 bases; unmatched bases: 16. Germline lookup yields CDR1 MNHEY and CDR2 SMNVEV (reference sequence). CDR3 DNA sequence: TGTGCCAGCAAACGGGCTGCAAGGGGACAGGGGGCCGATGGAAACACCATATATTTT. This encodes CASKRAARGQGADGNTIYF.

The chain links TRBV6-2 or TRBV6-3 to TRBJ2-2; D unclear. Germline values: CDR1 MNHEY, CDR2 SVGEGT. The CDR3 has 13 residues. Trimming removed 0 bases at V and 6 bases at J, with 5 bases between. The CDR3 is CASSYSLAGELFF. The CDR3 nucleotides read TGTGCCAGCAGTTACTCCCTGGCCGGGGAGCTGTTTTTT.

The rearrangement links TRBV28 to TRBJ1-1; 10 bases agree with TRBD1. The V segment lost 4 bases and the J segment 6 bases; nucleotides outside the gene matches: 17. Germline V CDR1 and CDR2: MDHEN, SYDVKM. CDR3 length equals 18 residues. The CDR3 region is CASSSGQGRGKGYPEAFF. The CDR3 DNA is TGTGCCAGCAGTTCGGGACAGGGGAGAGGAAAGGGATACCCTGAAGCTTTCTTT.

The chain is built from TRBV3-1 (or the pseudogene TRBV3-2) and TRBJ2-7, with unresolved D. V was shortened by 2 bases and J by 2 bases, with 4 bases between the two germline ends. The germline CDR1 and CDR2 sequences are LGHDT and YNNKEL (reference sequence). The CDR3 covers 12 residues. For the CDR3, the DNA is TGTGCCAGCAGCCAATACCCCTACGAGCAGTACTTC. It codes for CASSQYPYEQYF.

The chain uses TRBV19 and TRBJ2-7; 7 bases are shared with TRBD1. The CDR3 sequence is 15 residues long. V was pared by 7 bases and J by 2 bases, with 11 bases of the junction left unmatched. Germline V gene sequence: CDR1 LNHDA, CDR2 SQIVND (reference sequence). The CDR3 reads CASTTQGERPYEQYF. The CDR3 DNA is TGTGCCAGTACCACCCAGGGGGAGAGGCCCTACGAGCAGTACTTC.

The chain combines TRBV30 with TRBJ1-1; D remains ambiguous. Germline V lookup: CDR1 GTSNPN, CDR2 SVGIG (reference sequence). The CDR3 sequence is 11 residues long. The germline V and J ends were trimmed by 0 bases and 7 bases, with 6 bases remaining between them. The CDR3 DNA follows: TGTGCCTGGAGTGTGTACGGTGAAGCTTTCTTT. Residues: CAWSVYGEAFF.

CDR3 residues: CASSPSRVAQYF. The CDR3 nucleotides are TGTGCCAGCAGCCCCTCTAGGGTGGCGCAGTATTTT. This chain links TRBV28 with TRBJ2-3; D unresolved. The V gene lost 6 bases and the J gene lost 10 bases, with 14 bases spanning the gap. Germline-derived CDR1 and CDR2 are MDHEN and SYDVKM. The CDR3 contains 12 residues.

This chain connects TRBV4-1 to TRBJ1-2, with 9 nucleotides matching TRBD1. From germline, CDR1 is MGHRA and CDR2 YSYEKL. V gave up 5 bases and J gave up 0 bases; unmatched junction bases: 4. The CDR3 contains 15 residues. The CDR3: CASSEGQGSNYGYTF. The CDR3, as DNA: TGCGCCAGCAGCGAAGGACAGGGGTCTAACTATGGCTACACCTTC.

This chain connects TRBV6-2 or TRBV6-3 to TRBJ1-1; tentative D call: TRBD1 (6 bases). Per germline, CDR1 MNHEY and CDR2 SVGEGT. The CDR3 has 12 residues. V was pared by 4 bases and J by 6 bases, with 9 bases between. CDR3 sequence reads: CASSSRTAEAFF. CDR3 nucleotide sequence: TGTGCCAGCAGTTCACGGACAGCTGAAGCTTTCTTT.

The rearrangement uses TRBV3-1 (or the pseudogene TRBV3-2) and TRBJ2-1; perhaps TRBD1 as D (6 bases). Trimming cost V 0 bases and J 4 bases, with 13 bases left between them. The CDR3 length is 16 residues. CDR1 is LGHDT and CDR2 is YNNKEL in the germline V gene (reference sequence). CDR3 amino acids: CASSQDRAGAYNEQFF. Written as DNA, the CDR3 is TGTGCCAGCAGCCAAGACAGGGCAGGGGCATACAATGAGCAGTTCTTC.

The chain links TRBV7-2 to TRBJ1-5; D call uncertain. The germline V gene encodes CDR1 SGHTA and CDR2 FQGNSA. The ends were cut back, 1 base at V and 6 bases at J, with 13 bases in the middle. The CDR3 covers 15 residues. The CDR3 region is CASSLVFGLGQPQHF. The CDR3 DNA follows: TGTGCCAGCAGCTTAGTTTTTGGTTTAGGTCAGCCCCAGCATTTT.

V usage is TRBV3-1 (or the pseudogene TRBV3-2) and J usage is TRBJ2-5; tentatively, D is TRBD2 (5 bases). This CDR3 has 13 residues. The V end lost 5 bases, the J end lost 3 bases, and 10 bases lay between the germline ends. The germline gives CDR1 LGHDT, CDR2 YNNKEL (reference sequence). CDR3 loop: CASSGLREETQYF. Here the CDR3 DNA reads TGTGCCAGCAGCGGACTTCGAGAAGAGACCCAGTACTTC.

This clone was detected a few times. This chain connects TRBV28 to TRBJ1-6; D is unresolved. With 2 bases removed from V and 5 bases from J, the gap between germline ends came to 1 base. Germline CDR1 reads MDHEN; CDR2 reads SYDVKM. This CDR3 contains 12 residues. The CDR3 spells CASSLNNSPLHF. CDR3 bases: TGTGCCAGCAGTTTAAATAATTCACCCCTCCACTTT. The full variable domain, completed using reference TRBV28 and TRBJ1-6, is DVKVTQSSRYLVKRTGEKVFLECVQDMDHENMFWYRQDPGLGLRLIYFSYDVKMKEKGDIPEGYSVSREKKERFSLILESASTNQTSMYLCASSLNNSPLHFGNGTRLTVT.

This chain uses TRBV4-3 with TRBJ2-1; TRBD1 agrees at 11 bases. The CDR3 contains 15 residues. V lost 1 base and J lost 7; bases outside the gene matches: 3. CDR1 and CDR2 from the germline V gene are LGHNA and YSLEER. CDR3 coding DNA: TGCGCCAGCAGCCAAGCCGGGACAGGGGGAAATGAGCAGTTCTTC. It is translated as CASSQAGTGGNEQFF.